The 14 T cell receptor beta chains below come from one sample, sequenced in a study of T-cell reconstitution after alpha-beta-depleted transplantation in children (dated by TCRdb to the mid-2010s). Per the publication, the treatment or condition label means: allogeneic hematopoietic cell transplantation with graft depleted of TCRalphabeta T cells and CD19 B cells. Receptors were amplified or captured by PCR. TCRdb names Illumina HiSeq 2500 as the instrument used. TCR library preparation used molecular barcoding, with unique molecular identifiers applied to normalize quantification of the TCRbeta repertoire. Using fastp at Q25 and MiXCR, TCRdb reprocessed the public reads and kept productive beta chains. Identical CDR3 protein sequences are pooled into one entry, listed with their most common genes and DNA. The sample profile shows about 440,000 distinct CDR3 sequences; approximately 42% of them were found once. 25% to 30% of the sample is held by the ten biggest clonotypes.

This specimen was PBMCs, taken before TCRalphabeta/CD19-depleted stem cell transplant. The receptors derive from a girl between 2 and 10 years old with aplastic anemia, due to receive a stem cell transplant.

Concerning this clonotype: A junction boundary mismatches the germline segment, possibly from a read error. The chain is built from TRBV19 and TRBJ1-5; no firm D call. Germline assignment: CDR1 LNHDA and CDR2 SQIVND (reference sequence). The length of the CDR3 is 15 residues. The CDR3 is CASSPTAYSNQPPHF. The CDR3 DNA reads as TGTGCCAGTAGTCCGACCGCTTATAGCAATCAGCCCCCGCATTTT.

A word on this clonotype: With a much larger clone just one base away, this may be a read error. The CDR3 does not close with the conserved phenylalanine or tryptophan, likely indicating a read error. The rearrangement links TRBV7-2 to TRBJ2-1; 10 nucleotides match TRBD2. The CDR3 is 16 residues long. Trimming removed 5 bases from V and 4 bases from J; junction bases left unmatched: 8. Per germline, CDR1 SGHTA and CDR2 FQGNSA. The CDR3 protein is CASSLRTSGIYNEQFS. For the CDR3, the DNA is TGTGCCAGCAGCCTACGGACTAGCGGAATTTACAATGAGCAGTTCTCC.

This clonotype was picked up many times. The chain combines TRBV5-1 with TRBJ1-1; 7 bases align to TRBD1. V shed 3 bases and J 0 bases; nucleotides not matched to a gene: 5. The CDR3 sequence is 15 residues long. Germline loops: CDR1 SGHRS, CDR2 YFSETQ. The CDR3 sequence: CASSYGQEMNTEAFF. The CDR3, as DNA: TGCGCCAGCAGCTACGGACAGGAGATGAACACTGAAGCTTTCTTT.

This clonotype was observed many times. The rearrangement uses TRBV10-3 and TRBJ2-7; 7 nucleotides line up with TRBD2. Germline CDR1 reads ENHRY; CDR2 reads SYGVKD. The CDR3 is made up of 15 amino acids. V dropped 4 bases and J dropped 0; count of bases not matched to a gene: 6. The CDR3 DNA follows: TGTGCCATCAGTGGAATGGCGGGAGTCTCCTACGAGCAGTACTTC. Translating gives CAISGMAGVSYEQYF.

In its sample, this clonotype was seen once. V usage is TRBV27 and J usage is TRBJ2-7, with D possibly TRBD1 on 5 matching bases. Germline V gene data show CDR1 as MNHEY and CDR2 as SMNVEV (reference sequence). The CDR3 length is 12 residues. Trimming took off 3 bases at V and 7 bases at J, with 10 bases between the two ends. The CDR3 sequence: CASSFPKGEQYF. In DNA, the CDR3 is TGTGCCAGCAGTTTCCCTAAGGGGGAGCAGTACTTC.

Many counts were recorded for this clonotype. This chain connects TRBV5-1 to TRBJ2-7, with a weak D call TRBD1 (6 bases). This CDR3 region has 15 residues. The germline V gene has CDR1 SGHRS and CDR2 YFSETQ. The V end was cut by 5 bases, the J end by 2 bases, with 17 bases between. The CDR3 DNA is TGCGCCAGCAGGGGCCAGGGGAGTAGGACCTACGAGCAGTACTTC. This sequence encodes CASRGQGSRTYEQYF.

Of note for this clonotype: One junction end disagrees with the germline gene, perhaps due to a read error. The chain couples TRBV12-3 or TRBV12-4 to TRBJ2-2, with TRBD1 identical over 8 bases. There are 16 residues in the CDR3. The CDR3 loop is CASNPGQGFNTAELFF. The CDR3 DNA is TGTGCCAGCAATCCCGGACAGGGCTTTAACACCGCGGAGCTATTTTTT.

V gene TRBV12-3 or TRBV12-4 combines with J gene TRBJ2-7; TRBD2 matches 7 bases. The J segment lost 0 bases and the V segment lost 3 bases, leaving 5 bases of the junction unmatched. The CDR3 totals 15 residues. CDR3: CASSFRAGDSYEQYF. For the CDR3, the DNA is TGTGCCAGCAGTTTTCGGGCGGGAGACTCCTACGAGCAGTACTTC.

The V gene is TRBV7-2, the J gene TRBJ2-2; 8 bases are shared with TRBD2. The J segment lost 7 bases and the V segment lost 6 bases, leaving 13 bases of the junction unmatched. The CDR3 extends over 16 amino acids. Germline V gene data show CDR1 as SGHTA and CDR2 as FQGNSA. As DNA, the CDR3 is TGTGCCAGCAGTCTATATCGGGGGGGCCGGGACGGGGAGCTGTTTTTT. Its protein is CASSLYRGGRDGELFF.

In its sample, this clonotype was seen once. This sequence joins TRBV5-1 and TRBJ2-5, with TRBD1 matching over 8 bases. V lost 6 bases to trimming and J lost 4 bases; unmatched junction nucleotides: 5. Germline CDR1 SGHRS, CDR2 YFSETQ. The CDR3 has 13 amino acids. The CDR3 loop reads CASNVGQGETQYF. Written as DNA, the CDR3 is TGCGCCAGCAACGTCGGACAGGGAGAGACCCAGTACTTC.

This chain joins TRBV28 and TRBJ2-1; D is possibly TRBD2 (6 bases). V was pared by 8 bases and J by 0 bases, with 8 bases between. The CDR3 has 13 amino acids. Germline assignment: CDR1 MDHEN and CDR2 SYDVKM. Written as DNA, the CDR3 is TGTGCCAGCGGAGGGAGCTCCTACAATGAGCAGTTCTTC. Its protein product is CASGGSSYNEQFF.

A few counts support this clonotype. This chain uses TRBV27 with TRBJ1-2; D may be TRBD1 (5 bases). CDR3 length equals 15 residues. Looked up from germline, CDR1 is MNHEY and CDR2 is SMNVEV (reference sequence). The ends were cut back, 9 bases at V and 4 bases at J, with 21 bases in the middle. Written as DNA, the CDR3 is TGTGCCAGGGGGCTCGAAGCACAGCTTCTCTATGGCTACACCTTC. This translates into CARGLEAQLLYGYTF.

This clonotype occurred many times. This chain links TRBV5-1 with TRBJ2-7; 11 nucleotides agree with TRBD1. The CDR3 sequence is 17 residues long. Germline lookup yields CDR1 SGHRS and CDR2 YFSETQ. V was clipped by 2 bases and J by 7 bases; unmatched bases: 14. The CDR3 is CASSFGFGGQGAREQYF. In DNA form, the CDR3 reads TGCGCCAGCAGCTTTGGTTTCGGTGGACAGGGGGCGAGGGAGCAGTACTTC. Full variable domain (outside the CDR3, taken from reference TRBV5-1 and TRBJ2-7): KAGVTQTPRYLIKTRGQQVTLSCSPISGHRSVSWYQQTPGQGLQFLFEYFSETQRNKGNFPGRFSGRQFSNSRSEMNVSTLELGDSALYLCASSFGFGGQGAREQYFGPGTRLTVT.

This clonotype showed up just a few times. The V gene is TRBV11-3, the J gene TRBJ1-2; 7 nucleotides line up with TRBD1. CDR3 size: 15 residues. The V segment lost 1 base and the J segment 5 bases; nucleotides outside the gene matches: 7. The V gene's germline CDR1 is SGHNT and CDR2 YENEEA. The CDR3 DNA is TGTGCCAGCAGCTTAGGCCCCGGGACAGTTTATGGCTACACCTTC. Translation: CASSLGPGTVYGYTF.